The rows below give T cell receptor beta chains drawn from one sample of a study of blood T cell repertoires in COVID-19. Produced via immunoSEQ multiplex PCR; TCRdb's table is partial and in-frame only. The sample includes around 330,000 clones, about 92% of them seen just once. Input material: PBMCs or T cells enriched from blood (not recorded which). The receptors were sampled from a man aged 55 to 69 who had recovered from COVID-19. The CDR3 runs from the conserved cysteine through the conserved F or W. The order of the fields is J gene, D gene, V gene, CDR3 protein, CDR3 DNA. The D gene is left open where the match is weak.

j_call: TRBJ1-5
d_call: -
v_call: TRBV9
cdr3_aa: CASSVDSGQPQHF
cdr3_nt: TGTGCCAGCAGCGTCGATAGTGGTCAGCCCCAGCATTTT

j_call: TRBJ1-6
d_call: -
v_call: TRBV10-1
cdr3_aa: CASSESGRVYYNSPLHF
cdr3_nt: TGCGCCAGCAGTGAGTCGGGCAGGGTTTACTATAATTCACCCCTCCACTTT

j_call: TRBJ2-1
d_call: -
v_call: TRBV21-1
cdr3_aa: CASSKAQGEVYNEQFF
cdr3_nt: TGTGCCAGCAGCAAAGCGCAGGGGGAGGTGTACAATGAGCAGTTCTTC

j_call: TRBJ1-6
d_call: TRBD1
v_call: TRBV5-5
cdr3_aa: CASSRQGVDNSPLHF
cdr3_nt: TGTGCCAGCAGCCGTCAGGGGGTTGACAATTCACCCCTCCACTTT

j_call: TRBJ2-2
d_call: TRBD2
v_call: TRBV5-5
cdr3_aa: CASSLGTSGELFF
cdr3_nt: TGTGCCAGCAGCTTGGGGACTAGCGGGGAGCTGTTTTTT

j_call: TRBJ2-7
d_call: TRBD2
v_call: TRBV5-1
cdr3_aa: CASSSSGSLEEQYF
cdr3_nt: TGCGCCAGCAGCTCTAGCGGGAGCCTCGAGGAGCAGTACTTC

j_call: TRBJ1-4
d_call: -
v_call: TRBV29-1
cdr3_aa: CSVATGTNEKLFF
cdr3_nt: TGCAGCGTTGCTACAGGGACTAATGAAAAACTGTTTTTT

j_call: TRBJ1-2
d_call: -
v_call: TRBV12-3/TRBV12-4
cdr3_aa: CASSWEGGGYTF
cdr3_nt: TGTGCCAGCAGCTGGGAGGGAGGTGGCTACACCTTC

j_call: TRBJ1-6
d_call: TRBD1
v_call: TRBV2
cdr3_aa: CASSGSGQGNSPLHF
cdr3_nt: TGTGCCAGCAGTGGGTCGGGACAGGGTAATTCACCCCTCCACTTT

j_call: TRBJ2-3
d_call: -
v_call: TRBV7-2
cdr3_aa: CASRSGAARDTQYF
cdr3_nt: TGTGCCAGCAGGTCAGGAGCGGCCCGAGATACGCAGTATTTT

j_call: TRBJ2-1
d_call: -
v_call: TRBV7-2
cdr3_aa: CASSFESYNEQFF
cdr3_nt: TGTGCCAGCAGCTTCGAGTCCTACAATGAGCAGTTCTTC

j_call: TRBJ1-1
d_call: -
v_call: TRBV9
cdr3_aa: CASSGPHNTEAFF
cdr3_nt: TGTGCCAGCAGCGGCCCACATAACACTGAAGCTTTCTTT

j_call: TRBJ2-1
d_call: TRBD1
v_call: TRBV11-2
cdr3_aa: CASSRTGVSYNEQFF
cdr3_nt: TGTGCCAGCAGTCGGACAGGAGTCTCCTACAATGAGCAGTTCTTC

j_call: TRBJ1-6
d_call: -
v_call: TRBV7-9
cdr3_aa: CASSPYNSPLHF
cdr3_nt: TGTGCCAGCAGCCCATATAATTCACCCCTCCACTTT

j_call: TRBJ2-5
d_call: TRBD2
v_call: TRBV15
cdr3_aa: CATSPRNLAGGYSTQYF
cdr3_nt: TGTGCCACCAGCCCAAGGAACCTAGCGGGGGGGTACTCGACCCAGTACTTC